This T cell receptor beta chain was identified in a study of blood T cell repertoires in COVID-19 (dated by TCRdb to 2020 to 2022). About the investigation overall: Samples from collaborators originated in the United States, Italy and Spain and spanned both the acute and convalescent phases of COVID-19. The material from the prospective study consisted of cDNA or gDNA derived from T cells, B-cell-depleted T cells, or PBMCs. Subjects who had been exposed to COVID-19, were actively infected with it, or had recovered from it provided the deeply sampled blood TCRbeta repertoires that made up the dataset. The repertoires were released in a freely available public database intended as a resource for research on the immune response to SARS-CoV-2. The samples were drawn from two sources: the first 160 participants of the ongoing ImmuneRACE study, and 1,254 subjects contributed by 6 global collaborators. Nearly every sample came with metadata listing a de-identified subject ID, COVID-19 status, age in years and sex. Where HLA class I and class II types were available, the types were taken from metadata supplied by the sample provider, not from assay-based typing.

Paper-wide results and their limitations: How much clinical and demographic metadata was included differed by source and by participant, and the metadata was provided uncurated.

CDR3 length: 15 amino acids, cysteine to phenylalanine. Only the CDR3 portion is preserved as DNA: 45 bases, with reading frame beginning at the first base. Cut back by 4 bases and 3 bases, the V and J ends lie 14 bases apart. From a lookup of the germline V gene, CDR1 and CDR2 are MGHRA and YSYEKL. Comment on this clone: Its antigen is unknown. No much larger clone exists at a distance of one base, and base qualities are not known.

The immunoSEQ Assay, a bias-controlled multiplex PCR, was used to amplify TCRbeta CDR3 regions from genomic DNA. The paper's data handling went like this. Within the assay, amplification of reference gene primers was used to estimate how many nucleated cells each sample contained. To quantify the absolute abundance of each unique TCRbeta CDR3 rearrangement, sequence reads were collapsed and filtered. For each sample, productive Simpson clonality was calculated as the square root of Simpson's diversity index across productive rearrangements. The table comes from immuneACCESS by way of TCRdb, which keeps in-frame sequences with V and J called. Part of the clones is missing from these tables; in studies checked, under half for an unresolved V gene and the rest for unknown reasons. V and J calls and clone size are copied from that table; D and trimming were computed from the DNA. Within this sample are 250,000 to 350,000 clones, with roughly 87% of them counted one time only. The ten largest clones capture approximately 8.8% of the sample.

Each collaborating institution followed its own protocols to collect whole blood in K2EDTA tubes. For TCRbeta analysis, collaborators shipped samples in one of three forms: frozen whole blood, isolated PBMCs, or DNA extracted from either of those sample types. This receptor was obtained from a man aged 18 to 29 with active or convalescent COVID-19. The chain is made from TRBV4-1 and TRBJ2-3; TRBD1 is perhaps the D gene, given 7 matching bases. The sequenced sample was peripheral blood. The DNA sequence is TGCGCCAGCAGCCCATCCAGGGGGGCAACAGATACGCAGTATTTT. This translates into CASSPSRGATDTQYF.